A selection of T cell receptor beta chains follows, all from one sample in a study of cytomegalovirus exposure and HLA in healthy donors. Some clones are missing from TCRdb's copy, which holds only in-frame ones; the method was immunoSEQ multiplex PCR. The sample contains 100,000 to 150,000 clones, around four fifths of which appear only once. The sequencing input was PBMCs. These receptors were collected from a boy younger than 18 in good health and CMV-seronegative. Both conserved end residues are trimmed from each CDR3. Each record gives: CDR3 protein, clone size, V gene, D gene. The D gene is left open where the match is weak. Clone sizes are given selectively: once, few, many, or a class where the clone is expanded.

CDR3 protein: ASRILTDYEQY; clone size: NA; V gene: TRBV6-1; D gene: NA
CDR3 protein: ASSLGQISYNEQF; clone size: NA; V gene: TRBV11-1; D gene: TRBD1
CDR3 protein: ASSEGSGGTDTQY; clone size: NA; V gene: TRBV2; D gene: NA
CDR3 protein: ASSLSSGNTEAF; clone size: NA; V gene: TRBV11-2; D gene: NA
CDR3 protein: ASSSRTSGYNEQF; clone size: NA; V gene: TRBV5-6; D gene: TRBD2
CDR3 protein: ARTYRGTREQY; clone size: NA; V gene: TRBV5-3; D gene: TRBD1
CDR3 protein: ASSYRTSGRGGTQY; clone size: once; V gene: TRBV6-5; D gene: TRBD2
CDR3 protein: ASSPGTGGGEAF; clone size: NA; V gene: TRBV18; D gene: TRBD1
CDR3 protein: ASSRAWGDTEAF; clone size: NA; V gene: TRBV4-1; D gene: NA
CDR3 protein: ASSQKSGGTSGRRIAGELF; clone size: NA; V gene: TRBV4-3; D gene: TRBD2
CDR3 protein: ASSHREGSSGNTIY; clone size: NA; V gene: TRBV5-6; D gene: NA
CDR3 protein: ASSSDYLYNEQF; clone size: once; V gene: TRBV7-9; D gene: NA
CDR3 protein: AAGMGLAGRVSTDTQY; clone size: NA; V gene: TRBV5-4; D gene: TRBD2
CDR3 protein: ASGNRVKSNTEAF; clone size: NA; V gene: TRBV2; D gene: NA
CDR3 protein: ASRRTGGPGELF; clone size: NA; V gene: TRBV19; D gene: TRBD1
CDR3 protein: ASSLDNYEQY; clone size: once; V gene: TRBV11-3; D gene: NA
CDR3 protein: ASSFQGASYEQY; clone size: NA; V gene: TRBV27; D gene: TRBD1
CDR3 protein: ASSRSGTHNEQF; clone size: NA; V gene: TRBV4-2; D gene: NA
CDR3 protein: ASSPGGVSNEQF; clone size: NA; V gene: TRBV11-2; D gene: TRBD2
CDR3 protein: ASSEGSYEQY; clone size: NA; V gene: TRBV2; D gene: NA